This T cell receptor (beta chain) was sequenced for a study of blood T cell repertoires in COVID-19. TCRdb's copy holds only in-frame clones and misses some; the assay was immunoSEQ multiplex PCR. Seen here are nearly 15,000 clones, 70% to 90% observed once, and the top ten hold just under 9%. The CDR3 has 16 amino acids. The germline CDR1 and CDR2 sequences are MGHRA and YSYEKL. V trimming: 0 bases; J trimming: 3 bases; junction bases outside the gene matches: 2. The TCR originated in a human donor in a cohort sampled during active COVID-19. The sample consisted of peripheral blood. The chain combines TRBV4-1 with TRBJ2-1; the match to TRBD2 covers 10 bases. The CDR3 is CASSQEGLAIYNEQFF. In DNA, the CDR3 is TGCGCCAGCAGCCAAGAGGGACTAGCGATCTACAATGAGCAGTTCTTC.